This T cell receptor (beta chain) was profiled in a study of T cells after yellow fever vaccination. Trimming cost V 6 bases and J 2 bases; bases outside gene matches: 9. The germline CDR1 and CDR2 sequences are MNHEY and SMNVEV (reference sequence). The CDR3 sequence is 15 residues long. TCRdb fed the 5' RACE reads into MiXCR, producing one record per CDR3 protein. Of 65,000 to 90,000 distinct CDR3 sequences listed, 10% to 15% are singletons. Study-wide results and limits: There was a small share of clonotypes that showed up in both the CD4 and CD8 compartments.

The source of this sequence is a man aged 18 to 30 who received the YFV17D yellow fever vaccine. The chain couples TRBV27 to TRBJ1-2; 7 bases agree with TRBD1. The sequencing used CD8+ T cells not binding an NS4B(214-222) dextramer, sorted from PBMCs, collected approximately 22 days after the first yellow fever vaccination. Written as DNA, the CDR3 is TGTGCCAGCAGAAAGGGGGCAGGAACAAACTATGGCTACACCTTC. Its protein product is CASRKGAGTNYGYTF.